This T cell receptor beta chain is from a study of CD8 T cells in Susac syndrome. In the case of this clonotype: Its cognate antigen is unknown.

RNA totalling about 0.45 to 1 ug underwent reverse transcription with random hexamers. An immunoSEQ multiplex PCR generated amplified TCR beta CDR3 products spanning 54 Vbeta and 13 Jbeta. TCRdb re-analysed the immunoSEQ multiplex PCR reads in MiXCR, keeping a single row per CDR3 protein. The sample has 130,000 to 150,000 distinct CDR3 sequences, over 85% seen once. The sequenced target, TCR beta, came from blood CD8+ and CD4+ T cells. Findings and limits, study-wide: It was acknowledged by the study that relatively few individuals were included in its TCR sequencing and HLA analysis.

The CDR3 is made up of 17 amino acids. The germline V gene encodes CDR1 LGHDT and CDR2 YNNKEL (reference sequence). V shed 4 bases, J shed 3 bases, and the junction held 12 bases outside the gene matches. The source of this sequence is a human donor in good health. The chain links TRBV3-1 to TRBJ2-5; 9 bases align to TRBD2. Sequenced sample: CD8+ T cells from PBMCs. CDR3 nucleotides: TGTGCCAGCAGCCCCCAAGGGGGAGCGGGAGGCAAAGAGACCCAGTACTTC. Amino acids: CASSPQGGAGGKETQYF.